These 25 T cell receptor beta chains came from one sample sequenced in a study of cytomegalovirus exposure and HLA in healthy donors. Primers: 60 Vbeta forward and 13 Jbeta reverse. Produced via immunoSEQ multiplex PCR; TCRdb's table is partial and in-frame only. The sample has about 150,000 clones, around four fifths seen once; the top ten hold 2% to 2.5%. Input material: PBMCs. The receptors shown here come from a boy between 2 and 10 years old in good health and CMV-seronegative.

This chain links TRBV4-3 with TRBJ2-7; 8 bases map to TRBD2. Germline V gene sequence: CDR1 LGHNA, CDR2 YSLEER. V was pared by 1 base and J by 4 bases, with 9 bases of the junction left unmatched. This CDR3 is 16 amino acids long. The CDR3 sequence: CASSQVVAGNRYEQYF. In DNA, the CDR3 is TGCGCCAGCAGCCAAGTGGTAGCGGGGAACCGGTACGAGCAGTACTTC.

The chain employs TRBV11-3 and TRBJ2-1, with 9 bases aligning to TRBD2. Germline loops: CDR1 SGHNT, CDR2 YENEEA. This CDR3 comprises 15 residues. Trimming cost V 1 base and J 6 bases; bases outside gene matches: 4. For the CDR3, the DNA is TGTGCCAGCAGCTTAGGGGGGACTAGCAGCAATGAGCAGTTCTTC. Protein product: CASSLGGTSSNEQFF. Full variable domain (outside the CDR3, taken from reference TRBV11-3 and TRBJ2-1): EAGVVQSPRYKIIEKKQPVAFWCNPISGHNTLYWYLQNLGQGPELLIRYENEEAVDDSQLPKDRFSAERLKGVDSTLKIQPAELGDSAVYLCASSLGGTSSNEQFFGPGTRLTVL.

The chain joins TRBV13 to TRBJ2-4; D is perhaps TRBD1 (6 bases). This CDR3 spans 22 amino acids. V was shortened by 2 bases and J by 0 bases, with 29 bases between the two germline ends. CDR1 is PRHDT and CDR2 is FYEKMQ in the germline V gene (reference sequence). The CDR3 sequence: CASSLPQTLNVRKGQAKNIQYF. CDR3 nucleotide sequence: TGTGCCAGCAGCTTACCCCAGACCTTGAATGTAAGGAAGGGACAAGCCAAAAACATTCAGTACTTC.

This clone has only a few counts. V is TRBV6-1 and J is TRBJ1-2; 7 positions agree with TRBD1. The length of the CDR3 is 15 residues. The germline V gene has CDR1 MNHNS and CDR2 SASEGT. The junction had 15 bases not matched to a gene; V was cut back by 6 bases and J by 8 bases. CDR3 coding DNA: TGTGCCAGCAGCTCCTTGGTCACAGGGGTTAACGGCTACACCTTC. Its protein product is CASSSLVTGVNGYTF.

The chain couples TRBV7-3 to TRBJ2-1; D gene unclear. CDR3 length: 17 residues. The V and J ends lost 1 base and 5 bases respectively, with 18 bases between them. Germline CDR1 and CDR2: SGHTA and FQGTGA. The CDR3 loop reads CASSLISGPERNNEQFF. As DNA, the CDR3 is TGTGCCAGCAGCTTAATCTCTGGGCCGGAACGAAACAATGAGCAGTTCTTC. Drawing the rest from reference TRBV7-3 and TRBJ2-1, the complete variable domain is GAGVSQTPSNKVTEKGKYVELRCDPISGHTALYWYRQSLGQGPEFLIYFQGTGAADDSGLPNDRFFAVRPEGSVSTLKIQRTERGDSAVYLCASSLISGPERNNEQFFGPGTRLTVL.

A remark on this clone: One junction end disagrees with the germline gene, perhaps due to a read error. This sequence joins TRBV7-9 and TRBJ1-5; a weak D match, TRBD1 (6 bases). The CDR3 has 17 amino acids. Germline loops: CDR1 SEHNR, CDR2 FQNEAQ (reference sequence). The CDR3 bases are TGTTCCAGCAGCTTGGGGAGAAAACAGGGTCCAGGACAGCCCCAGCATTTT. As protein: CSSSLGRKQGPGQPQHF.

This chain links TRBV9 with TRBJ1-5; 10 bases are shared with TRBD1. V lost 3 bases, J lost 6 bases, and 6 bases stayed unmatched. CDR3 length: 15 amino acids. Germline V gives CDR1 SGDLS, CDR2 YYNGEE. CDR3 loop: CASSAGTGDSQPQHF. CDR3 DNA: TGTGCCAGCAGCGCCGGGACAGGGGACAGTCAGCCCCAGCATTTT.

The chain combines TRBV9 with TRBJ2-5; D might be TRBD2 (5 bases). CDR3 length: 14 amino acids. The V gene's germline CDR1 is SGDLS and CDR2 YYNGEE. Deletions cut 0 bases from V and 7 bases from J, with 13 bases between. CDR3 nucleotides: TGTGCCAGCAGCGTAGATATCGAGGCGGGGACCCAGTACTTC. This sequence encodes CASSVDIEAGTQYF.

The chain carries TRBV9 and TRBJ2-3; 7 bases are a match to TRBD2. The J segment lost 3 bases and the V segment lost 0 bases, leaving 4 bases of the junction unmatched. Germline V gene data show CDR1 as SGDLS and CDR2 as YYNGEE. This CDR3 has 15 residues. This CDR3 reads CASSVAPGGTDTQYF. CDR3 bases: TGTGCCAGCAGCGTAGCTCCCGGGGGGACAGATACGCAGTATTTT.

The rearrangement uses TRBV6-1 and TRBJ2-7, with a weak D call TRBD1 (5 bases). Trimming took off 6 bases at V and 5 bases at J, with 11 bases between the two ends. Germline lookup yields CDR1 MNHNS and CDR2 SASEGT. The length of the CDR3 is 12 residues. The CDR3 DNA sequence: TGTGCCAGCAGCGACATAGGGGACGAGCAGTACTTC. It yields the protein CASSDIGDEQYF.

The rearrangement links TRBV9 to TRBJ2-3, with TRBD2 identical over 10 bases. This CDR3 is built from 16 residues. V shed 1 base, J shed 2 bases, and the junction held 4 bases outside the gene matches. The germline gives CDR1 SGDLS, CDR2 YYNGEE. CDR3 sequence: CASSVQAGGYTDTQYF. CDR3 nucleotide sequence: TGTGCCAGCAGCGTACAAGCGGGAGGGTACACAGATACGCAGTATTTT.

This sequence joins TRBV9 and TRBJ1-2, with 7 positions matching TRBD1. Germline V gene data show CDR1 as SGDLS and CDR2 as YYNGEE. The trim removed 4 bases at V and 8 bases at J, leaving 11 bases unmatched. The CDR3 has 14 amino acids. CDR3 sequence: CASSPRQGRGGYTF. In nucleotides, the CDR3 is TGTGCCAGCAGCCCCAGACAGGGAAGGGGAGGCTACACCTTC.

This chain joins TRBV27 and TRBJ2-7; 7 nucleotides align to TRBD2. The V and J ends lost 5 bases and 9 bases, in that order; junction bases with no gene match: 22. The CDR3 is made up of 17 amino acids. CDR1 is MNHEY and CDR2 is SMNVEV in the germline V gene (reference sequence). The CDR3 loop reads CASSATREPKRDSGQYF. The DNA of the CDR3 is TGTGCCAGCAGTGCAACCCGGGAACCCAAGCGGGATAGCGGGCAGTACTTC.

This clone appeared a single time. The gene calls are TRBV18 and TRBJ1-3; maybe TRBD1 (6 bases). V lost 3 bases, J lost 2 bases, and 11 bases lay in between. Germline V gene sequence: CDR1 KGHSH, CDR2 LQKENI. CDR3 length: 15 residues. CDR3 DNA: TGTGCCAGCTCACCCCAAGGGGGTCCTGGAAACACCATATATTTT. This codes for CASSPQGGPGNTIYF.

The V gene is TRBV5-1, the J gene TRBJ1-1; 9 positions agree with TRBD1. There are 18 residues in the CDR3. CDR1 is SGHRS, CDR2 YFSETQ, per germline. V shed 2 bases and J 4 bases; nucleotides not matched to a gene: 15. The CDR3 loop reads CASSFKPGQGELGTEAFF. CDR3 DNA: TGCGCCAGCAGCTTCAAACCGGGACAGGGCGAGTTGGGCACTGAAGCTTTCTTT.

V gene TRBV27 combines with J gene TRBJ1-2; the D gene is possibly TRBD1 (6 bases). The CDR3 runs 13 residues. V was shortened by 5 bases and J by 7 bases, with 14 bases between the two germline ends. Per germline, CDR1 MNHEY and CDR2 SMNVEV (reference sequence). This CDR3 reads CASSQNNRVGYTF. The CDR3 nucleotides are TGTGCCAGCAGTCAAAACAACAGGGTTGGCTACACCTTC.

The V call is TRBV7-2, the J call TRBJ2-7; TRBD1 agrees at 11 bases. V lost 5 bases to trimming and J lost 7 bases; unmatched junction nucleotides: 13. The CDR3 runs to 16 residues. Germline loops: CDR1 SGHTA, CDR2 FQGNSA. The CDR3 is CASSPIGQGAFWEQYF. The DNA for the CDR3 is TGTGCCAGCAGCCCAATAGGACAGGGGGCTTTTTGGGAGCAGTACTTC. The entire variable domain, with the rest obtained from reference TRBV7-2 and TRBJ2-7, is as follows: GAGVSQSPSNKVTEKGKDVELRCDPISGHTALYWYRQSLGQGLEFLIYFQGNSAPDKSGLPSDRFSAERTGGSVSTLTIQRTQQEDSAVYLCASSPIGQGAFWEQYFGPGTRLTVT.

As to this clone: One end of the junction fails to match germline, which may point to a read error. J is TRBJ1-2 and V is TRBV7-9; no reliable D call. CDR3 length: 16 residues. Germline CDR1 is SEHNR and CDR2 is FQNEAQ (reference sequence). The CDR3 bases are TGTTCCAGCAGCTTAGTATTGAGGGTTTGGGACTATGGCTACACCTTC. Encoded protein: CSSSLVLRVWDYGYTF.

This clone came up a few times. V usage is TRBV27 and J usage is TRBJ2-7, with D possibly matching TRBD1 (5 bases). The CDR3 runs to 13 residues. Trimming took off 5 bases at V and 6 bases at J, with 14 bases between the two ends. The germline gives CDR1 MNHEY, CDR2 SMNVEV (reference sequence). CDR3 in amino acids: CASSVMWGGEQYF. CDR3 bases: TGTGCCAGCAGTGTCATGTGGGGCGGCGAGCAGTACTTC.

This chain links TRBV7-2 with TRBJ2-3; D call uncertain. The V and J ends lost 0 bases and 2 bases respectively, with 6 bases between them. Germline values: CDR1 SGHTA, CDR2 FQGNSA. The CDR3 runs 14 residues. Written as DNA, the CDR3 is TGTGCCAGCAGCTTAGCGCTAAACACAGATACGCAGTATTTT. It is translated as CASSLALNTDTQYF.

The V call is TRBV29-1, the J call TRBJ2-1; weak D call: TRBD2 (5 bases). In germline, CDR1 is SQVTM, CDR2 ANQGSEA. Trimming took 6 bases from V and 5 from J, leaving 14 bases between them. The CDR3 covers 13 residues. In DNA form, the CDR3 reads TGCAGCGTCTTAGGAGGAGAAAACAATGAGCAGTTCTTC. Protein product: CSVLGGENNEQFF.

As concerns this clone: Other DNA sequences in this sample translate to the same CDR3. The chain couples TRBV13 to TRBJ2-5, with TRBD1 identical over 9 bases. V trimming: 4 bases; J trimming: 4 bases; junction bases outside the gene matches: 7. Germline CDR1 PRHDT, CDR2 FYEKMQ (reference sequence). CDR3 length: 15 amino acids. CDR3 in amino acids: CASSSRDRGSETQYF. The CDR3 nucleotides are TGTGCCAGCAGCTCCCGAGACAGGGGGTCAGAGACCCAGTACTTC.

For the CDR3, the DNA is TGTGCCAGCAGCTTCGCGACAGGGATCTACGAGCAGTACTTC. Translating it yields CASSFATGIYEQYF. The chain links TRBV11-2 to TRBJ2-7; 7 bases map to TRBD1. Germline lookup yields CDR1 SGHAT and CDR2 FQNNGV. The junction had 5 bases not matched to a gene; V was cut back by 3 bases and J by 3 bases. The CDR3 extends over 14 amino acids.

This clone was found a few times. The rearrangement joins TRBV6-6 to TRBJ2-1; TRBD2 aligns across 9 bases. The germline CDR1 and CDR2 sequences are MNHNY and SVGAGI (reference sequence). This CDR3 has 14 residues. V lost 2 bases and J lost 5; bases outside the gene matches: 1. CDR3 DNA sequence: TGTGCCAGCAGTTACCGACTAGCGGACAATGAGCAGTTCTTC. Translating it yields CASSYRLADNEQFF.

V gene TRBV4-2 combines with J gene TRBJ2-5, with 7 bases fitting TRBD2. The J call may not be correct, given that the DNA end is closer to TRBJ2-7. CDR3 size: 17 residues. The germline V gene has CDR1 LGHNA and CDR2 YNFKEQ. Here the CDR3 reads CASSQIGNSGDPYEQYF. CDR3 DNA: TGTGCCAGCAGCCAGATCGGGAACAGCGGGGACCCCTACGAGCAGTACTTC.